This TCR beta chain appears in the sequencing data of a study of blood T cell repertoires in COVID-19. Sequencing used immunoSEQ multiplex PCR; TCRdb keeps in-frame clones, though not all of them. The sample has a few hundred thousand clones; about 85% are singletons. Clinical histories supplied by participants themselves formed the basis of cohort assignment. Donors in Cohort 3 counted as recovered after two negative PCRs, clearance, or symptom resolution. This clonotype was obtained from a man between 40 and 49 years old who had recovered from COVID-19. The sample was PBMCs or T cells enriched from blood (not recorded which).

The CDR3 nucleotides are TGTGCCAGCAGTTTTTTCGGGGGGACTTTCTTT. Encoded protein: CASSFFGGTFF. The chain couples TRBV27 to TRBJ1-1; D perhaps matches TRBD1 (5 bases). Germline V lookup: CDR1 MNHEY, CDR2 SMNVEV (reference sequence). The CDR3 runs 11 residues. Trimming took off 3 bases at V and 12 bases at J, with 11 bases between the two ends.